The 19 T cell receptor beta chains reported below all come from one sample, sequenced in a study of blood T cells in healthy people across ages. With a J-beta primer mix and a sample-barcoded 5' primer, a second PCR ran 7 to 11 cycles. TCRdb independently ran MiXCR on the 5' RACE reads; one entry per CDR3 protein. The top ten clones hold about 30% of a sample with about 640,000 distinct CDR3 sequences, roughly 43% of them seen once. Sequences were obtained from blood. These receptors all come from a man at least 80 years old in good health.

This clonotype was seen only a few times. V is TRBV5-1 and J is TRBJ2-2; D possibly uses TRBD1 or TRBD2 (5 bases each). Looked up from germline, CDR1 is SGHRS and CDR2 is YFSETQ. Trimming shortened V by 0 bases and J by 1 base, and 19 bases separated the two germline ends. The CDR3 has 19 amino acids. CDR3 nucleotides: TGCGCCAGCAGCTTGGTGGGGGTCAACACCGGAGGGAACACCGGGGAGCTGTTTTTT. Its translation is CASSLVGVNTGGNTGELFF. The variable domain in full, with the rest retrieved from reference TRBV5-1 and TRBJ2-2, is KAGVTQTPRYLIKTRGQQVTLSCSPISGHRSVSWYQQTPGQGLQFLFEYFSETQRNKGNFPGRFSGRQFSNSRSEMNVSTLELGDSALYLCASSLVGVNTGGNTGELFFGEGSRLTVL.

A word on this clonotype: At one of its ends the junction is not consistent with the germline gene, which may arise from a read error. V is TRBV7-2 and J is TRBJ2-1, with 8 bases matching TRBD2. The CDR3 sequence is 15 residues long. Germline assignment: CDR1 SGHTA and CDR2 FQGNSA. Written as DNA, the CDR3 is TGTGCCAGCGGCTTAGGGACTAGTCCCTACAATGAGCAGTTCTTC. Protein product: CASGLGTSPYNEQFF.

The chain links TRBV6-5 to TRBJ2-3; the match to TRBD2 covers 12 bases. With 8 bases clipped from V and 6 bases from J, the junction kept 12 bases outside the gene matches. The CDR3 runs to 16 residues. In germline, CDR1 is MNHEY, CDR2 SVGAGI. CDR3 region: CASALAGGPTLDTQYF. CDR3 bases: TGTGCCAGCGCGCTAGCGGGGGGGCCAACTCTCGATACGCAGTATTTT.

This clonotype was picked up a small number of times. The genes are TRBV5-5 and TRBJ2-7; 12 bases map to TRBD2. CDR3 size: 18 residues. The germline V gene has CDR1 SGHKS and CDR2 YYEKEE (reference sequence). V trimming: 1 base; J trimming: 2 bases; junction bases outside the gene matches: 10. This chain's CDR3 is CASSLMSSGGAEAYEQYF. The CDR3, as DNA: TGTGCCAGCAGCTTGATGTCTAGCGGGGGGGCCGAGGCCTACGAGCAGTACTTC.

The CDR3 nucleotides read TGCAGTGCTAGAGGTGGCGGGGGGACCACAGGCGGGGAGCTGTTTTTT. Translated: CSARGGGGTTGGELFF. The chain uses TRBV20-1 and TRBJ2-2; 8 bases are shared with TRBD2. J lost 7 bases, V lost 1 base, and 11 bases had no gene match. Germline V CDR1 and CDR2: DFQATT, SNEGSKA (reference sequence). This CDR3 has 16 residues.

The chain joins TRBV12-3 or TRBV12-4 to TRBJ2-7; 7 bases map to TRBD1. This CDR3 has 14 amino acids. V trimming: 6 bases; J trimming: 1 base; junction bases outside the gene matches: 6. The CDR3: CASRSRGRSYEQYF. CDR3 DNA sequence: TGTGCCAGCAGGAGTAGGGGGCGATCCTACGAGCAGTACTTC.

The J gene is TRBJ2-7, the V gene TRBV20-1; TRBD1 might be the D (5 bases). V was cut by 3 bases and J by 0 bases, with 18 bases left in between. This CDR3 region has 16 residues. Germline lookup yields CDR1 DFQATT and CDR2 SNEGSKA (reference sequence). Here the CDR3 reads CSASEASAGLSYEQYF. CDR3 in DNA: TGCAGTGCTAGTGAGGCTTCGGCAGGGCTCTCCTACGAGCAGTACTTC.

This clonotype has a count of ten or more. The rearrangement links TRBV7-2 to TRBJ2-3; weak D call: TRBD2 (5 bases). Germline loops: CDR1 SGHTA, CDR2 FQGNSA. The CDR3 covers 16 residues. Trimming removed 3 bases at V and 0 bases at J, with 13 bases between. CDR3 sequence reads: CASSFREGSSTDTQYF. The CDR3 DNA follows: TGTGCCAGCAGCTTTCGGGAAGGGTCTAGCACAGATACGCAGTATTTT.

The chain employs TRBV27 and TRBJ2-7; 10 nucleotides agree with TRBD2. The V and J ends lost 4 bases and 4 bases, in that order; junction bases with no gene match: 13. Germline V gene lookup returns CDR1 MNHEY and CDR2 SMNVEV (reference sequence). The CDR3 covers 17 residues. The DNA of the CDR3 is TGTGCCAGCAGTTCCCATAGCGGGGGGAATTCACGGTACGAGCAGTACTTC. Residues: CASSSHSGGNSRYEQYF.

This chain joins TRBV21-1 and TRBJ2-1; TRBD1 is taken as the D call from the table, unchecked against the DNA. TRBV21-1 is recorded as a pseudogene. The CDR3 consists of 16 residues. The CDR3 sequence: CASSPNAQNSYNEQLF. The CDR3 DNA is TGTGCCAGCAGTCCTAACGCCCAAAACTCCTACAATGAGCAGCTCTTC.

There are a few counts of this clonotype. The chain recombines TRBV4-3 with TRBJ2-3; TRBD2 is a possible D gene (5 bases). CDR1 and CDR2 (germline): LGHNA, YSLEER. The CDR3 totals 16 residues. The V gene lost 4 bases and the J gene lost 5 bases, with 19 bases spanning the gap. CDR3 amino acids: CASSLGAARAGDTQYF. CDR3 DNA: TGCGCCAGCAGCCTAGGCGCGGCGAGGGCGGGAGATACGCAGTATTTT.

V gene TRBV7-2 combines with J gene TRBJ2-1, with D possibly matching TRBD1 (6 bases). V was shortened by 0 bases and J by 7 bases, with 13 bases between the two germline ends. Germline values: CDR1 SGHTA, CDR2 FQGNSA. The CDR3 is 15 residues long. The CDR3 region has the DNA TGTGCCAGCAGCTTAGCTGGGCAGGGGCGGAATGAGCAGTTCTTC. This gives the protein CASSLAGQGRNEQFF.

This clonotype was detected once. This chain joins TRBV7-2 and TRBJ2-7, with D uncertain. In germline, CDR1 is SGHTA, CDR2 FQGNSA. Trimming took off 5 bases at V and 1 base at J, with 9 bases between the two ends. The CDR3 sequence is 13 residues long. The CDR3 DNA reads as TGTGCCAGCAGCCCCGTGACATCCTACGAGCAGTACTTC. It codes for CASSPVTSYEQYF.

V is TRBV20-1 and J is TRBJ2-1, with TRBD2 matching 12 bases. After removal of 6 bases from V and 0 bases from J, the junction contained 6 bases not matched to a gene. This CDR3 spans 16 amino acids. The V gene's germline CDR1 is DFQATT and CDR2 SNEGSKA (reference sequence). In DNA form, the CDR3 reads TGCAGTGCAAGGACTAGCGGGATAGGCTCCTACAATGAGCAGTTCTTC. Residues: CSARTSGIGSYNEQFF.

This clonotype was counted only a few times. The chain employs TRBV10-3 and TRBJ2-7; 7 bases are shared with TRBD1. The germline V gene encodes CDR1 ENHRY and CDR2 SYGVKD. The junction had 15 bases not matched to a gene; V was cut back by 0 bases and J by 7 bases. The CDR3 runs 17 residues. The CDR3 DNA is TGTGCCATCAGTGAGTCGATTAGGGGACAGATCTCTAGAGAGCAGTACTTC. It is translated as CAISESIRGQISREQYF.

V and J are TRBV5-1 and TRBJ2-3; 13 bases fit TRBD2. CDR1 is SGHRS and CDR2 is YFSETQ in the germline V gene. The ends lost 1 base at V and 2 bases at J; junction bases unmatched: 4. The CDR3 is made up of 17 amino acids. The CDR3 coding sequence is TGCGCCAGCAGCTTGACCGGGACTAGCGGGAACACAGATACGCAGTATTTT. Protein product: CASSLTGTSGNTDTQYF. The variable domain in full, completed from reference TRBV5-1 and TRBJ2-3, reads KAGVTQTPRYLIKTRGQQVTLSCSPISGHRSVSWYQQTPGQGLQFLFEYFSETQRNKGNFPGRFSGRQFSNSRSEMNVSTLELGDSALYLCASSLTGTSGNTDTQYFGPGTRLTVL.

CDR3 in amino acids: CASSSLDRGFEKLFF. The CDR3 DNA is TGTGCCAGCTCTTCGTTGGACAGGGGTTTTGAAAAACTGTTTTTT. The genes are TRBV18 and TRBJ1-4; 9 bases map to TRBD1. CDR3 length: 15 amino acids. Germline V gene sequence: CDR1 KGHSH, CDR2 LQKENI. Losses at the gene ends were 6 bases for V and 7 bases for J; bases not matched to a gene: 9.

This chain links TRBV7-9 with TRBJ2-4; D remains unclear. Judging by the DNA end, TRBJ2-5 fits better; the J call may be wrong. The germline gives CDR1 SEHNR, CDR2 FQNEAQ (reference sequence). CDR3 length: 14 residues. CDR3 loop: CASSKDALGETQYF. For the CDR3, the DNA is TGTGCCAGCAGCAAGGACGCCTTAGGAGAGACCCAGTACTTC.

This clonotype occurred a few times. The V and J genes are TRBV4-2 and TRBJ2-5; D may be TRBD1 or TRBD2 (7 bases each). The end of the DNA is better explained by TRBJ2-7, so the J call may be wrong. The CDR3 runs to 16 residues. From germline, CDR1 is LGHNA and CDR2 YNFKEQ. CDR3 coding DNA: TGTGCCAGCAGCCAAGTAGCGAGCGGGACAGATTACGAGCAGTACTTC. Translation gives CASSQVASGTDYEQYF.